What follows is one T cell receptor (beta chain) and its context. The antigen it binds to is not known. No quality values exist for individual bases; no much larger clone is one base distant. This record comes from a study of beta chain features in type 1 diabetes listed by TCRdb under 2018. Broadly, across the study: Mean age, gender distribution, total cell number and subset yield did not differ between patients and healthy donors. Regulatory and stem cell-like memory subsets were obtained from only 8 patients and about eight healthy donors, while naive and central memory subsets were obtained from all 30 or so donors. A total of roughly 100 million sorted cells were examined across all samples, and the number of cells per subset was strongly correlated with RNA yield. The study compared TCRB repertoires of sorted circulating CD4+ T cell subsets between recently diagnosed type 1 diabetes patients and matched healthy donors.

What the research found in general, with its limitations: In all four CD4+ subsets, TCRB CDR3 length was moderately but significantly shorter in type 1 diabetes patients. Shorter templates might be favored by PCR, yet because patient and control samples were amplified and corrected together, any such skew would affect both groups equally. Because small numbers of individuals were included in the HLA sub-analyses, any influence of HLA type on TCRB rearrangement was left unresolved. Naive, central memory and regulatory TCRB repertoires appeared more similar among patients than among healthy donors. Because cDNA was sequenced instead of genomic DNA, activated cells with high expression could be over-represented, although the groups did not differ in activation or CD3 levels. At VDJ recombination sites, patients with type 1 diabetes made fewer insertions and deleted more nucleotides, a pattern implying thymic rearrangement abnormalities.

The High Capacity cDNA Reverse Transcription Kit was used to reverse transcribe all of the isolated RNA, meaning that expressed TCRB transcripts were what got sequenced. Naive, central memory and regulatory T cell samples underwent deep immunoSEQ sequencing, averaging about 3.5 million total reads per sample. Sorted cells were lysed in RLT buffer, and RNA was extracted using DNase-treated RNeasy Micro or Mini kits according to cell number. Each cell subset was processed on its own to prevent cross-contamination, while patient and healthy donor samples were processed together. TCRB sequences were amplified from cDNA with the immunoSEQ multiplex PCR, producing 87-bp fragments spanning the CDR3 region. Sequencing of the amplicons was performed on the Illumina HiSeq platform. The authors' analysis ran thus. PCR bias was corrected computationally using synthetic template baselines, and reads within Hamming distance 2 were collapsed, with unmergeable singletons discarded. Reads were aligned against IMGT to assign V, D and J genes, CDR3 length and insertions or deletions at six rearrangement sites. Within each subset, clonotype counts were normalized to the number of sorted cells before true diversity and Gini coefficients were calculated with the tcR R package. The overlap coefficient, calculated on TCRB nucleotide sequences, was used to quantify repertoire sharing. Imported from immuneACCESS, the table was reduced by TCRdb to in-frame sequences with V and J called. These copies leave out some clones; in studies compared against another copy, an unresolved V gene accounts for under half, and the cause of the remainder is not known. The V and J calls and clone size come from that table; D and trimming were worked out from the DNA. The sample has 300,000 to 350,000 clones on record, 6.5% to 10% of them singletons. The ten largest clonotypes hold 0.44% of the sample.

Each donor gave one peripheral blood draw, approximately 0.11 L on average, collected into heparinised tubes. A BD FACSAria II and a panel including CD45RO, CCR7, CD25, CD127, CD95 and CD27 were used to sort naive, central memory, regulatory and stem cell-like memory CD4+ T cells. A purity above 95% was achieved for all sorted populations. Right away, PBMCs were isolated by Lymphoprep density gradient centrifugation and were stained directly, with no culture step. So that batch effects would be minimized, each experiment stained and sorted samples in pairs, pairing one healthy donor with one patient. V loses 5 bases at its end and J loses 2 bases; junction bases beyond the gene matches: 3. From cysteine to phenylalanine, the CDR3 is 15 amino acids long. Only the CDR3 part of the read is kept: 45 bases, read in frame from the first base. The germline V gene specifies SGHAT as CDR1 and FQNNGV as CDR2.

Sequencing was done on a sample of central memory CD4+ T cells from blood. This chain is built from TRBV11-2 and TRBJ2-3; TRBD2 agrees with 11 junctional bases. This receptor was taken from a woman younger than 30 in good health. The CDR3 reads CASSLTSGATDTQYF. The DNA is TGTGCCAGCAGCCTGACTAGCGGGGCCACAGATACGCAGTATTTT.